The 2 T cell receptor beta chains presented below share a single source sample, sequenced in a study of CD8 T cells in Susac syndrome. cDNA came from around 0.5 to 1 ug RNA primed by random hexamers. One entry per CDR3 protein, called by TCRdb with MiXCR from the immunoSEQ multiplex PCR reads. The sample includes roughly 120,000 distinct CDR3 sequences, less than 95% seen only once; the top ten take approximately 0.1%. The sequencing input was CD4+ T cells from PBMCs. These TCRs come from a human donor in good health.

The chain is built from TRBV30 and TRBJ2-2, with D unclear. CDR3 length: 14 amino acids. V gave up 4 bases and J gave up 0 bases, with 9 bases separating them. Per the germline V gene, CDR1 is GTSNPN and CDR2 is SVGIG (reference sequence). CDR3: CAWTSGPNTGELFF. The DNA for the CDR3 is TGTGCCTGGACCTCTGGACCGAACACCGGGGAGCTGTTTTTT.

J is TRBJ2-5 and V is TRBV18; 10 bases are shared with TRBD2. This CDR3 has 15 residues. The ends lost 0 bases at V and 2 bases at J; junction bases unmatched: 0. Looked up from germline, CDR1 is KGHSH and CDR2 is LQKENI. The CDR3 here is CASSPPTSGQETQYF. The CDR3 nucleotides are TGTGCCAGCTCACCACCGACTAGCGGGCAAGAGACCCAGTACTTC.